Listed below are T cell receptor beta chains from one sample, sequenced in a study of cytomegalovirus exposure and HLA in healthy donors. Sequencing used immunoSEQ multiplex PCR; TCRdb keeps in-frame clones, though not all of them. The sample shows more than 85,000 clones, 65% to 90% of them seen only once. The material sequenced was PBMCs. The source of these receptors is a man younger than 45 in good health and CMV-seropositive. Both conserved end residues are part of each CDR3. The order of the fields is D gene, J gene, V gene, clone size, CDR3 protein, CDR3 DNA. A D gene is named only where the DNA matches it firmly. Clone size is shown for a subset of rows, as once, few, many or a class of expanded clone.

D: TRBD1; J: TRBJ2-1; V: TRBV4-3; size: few; CDR3: CASSRTGSYNEQFF; DNA: TGCGCCAGCAGCCGGACAGGTTCCTACAATGAGCAGTTCTTC
D: TRBD2; J: TRBJ2-3; V: TRBV5-8; size: NA; CDR3: CASSPGTSGGQDTQYF; DNA: TGTGCCAGCAGCCCGGGGACTAGCGGGGGTCAAGATACGCAGTATTTT
D: NA; J: TRBJ1-1; V: TRBV10-3; size: NA; CDR3: CAISDPGGSRTEAFF; DNA: TGTGCCATCAGTGATCCCGGGGGAAGCCGTACTGAAGCTTTCTTT
D: NA; J: TRBJ2-5; V: TRBV7-2; size: NA; CDR3: CASSSQGGNQETQYF; DNA: TGTGCCAGCAGCTCCCAGGGCGGGAACCAAGAGACCCAGTACTTC
D: NA; J: TRBJ1-5; V: TRBV30; size: NA; CDR3: CAWNSRSNQPQHF; DNA: TGTGCCTGGAATTCCAGGAGCAATCAGCCCCAGCATTTT
D: TRBD1; J: TRBJ1-5; V: TRBV7-2; size: NA; CDR3: CASSPQTGQNQPQHF; DNA: TGTGCCAGCAGCCCCCAGACAGGGCAGAATCAGCCCCAGCATTTT
D: TRBD1; J: TRBJ2-6; V: TRBV2; size: NA; CDR3: CASRTGAGANVLTF; DNA: TGTGCCAGCAGGACAGGGGCTGGGGCCAACGTCCTGACTTTC
D: NA; J: TRBJ1-6; V: TRBV6-1; size: few; CDR3: CASSEEFGMAPLHF; DNA: TGTGCCAGCAGTGAAGAATTCGGGATGGCCCCCCTCCACTTT
D: TRBD2; J: TRBJ2-3; V: TRBV7-6; size: NA; CDR3: CASSRSLLAGGLDTQYF; DNA: TGTGCCAGCAGCCGAAGCTTACTAGCGGGGGGCCTAGATACGCAGTATTTT
D: NA; J: TRBJ1-1; V: TRBV6-5; size: NA; CDR3: CASSYSGPGNTEAFF; DNA: TGTGCCAGCAGTTACTCGGGGCCCGGGAACACTGAAGCTTTCTTT
D: NA; J: TRBJ1-6; V: TRBV19; size: few; CDR3: CASSIYPSTSPLHF; DNA: TGTGCCAGTAGTATATATCCTTCGACATCACCCCTCCACTTT
D: NA; J: TRBJ2-4; V: TRBV7-9; size: NA; CDR3: CASSLDGADIQYF; DNA: TGTGCCAGCAGCTTAGATGGGGCGGACATTCAGTACTTC
D: NA; J: TRBJ1-1; V: TRBV28; size: NA; CDR3: CASSTTLRGGGTEAFF; DNA: TGTGCCAGCAGTACCACACTCAGGGGAGGGGGGACTGAAGCTTTCTTT
D: NA; J: TRBJ2-6; V: TRBV7-3; size: NA; CDR3: CASSPRTSGANVLTF; DNA: TGTGCCAGCAGCCCGCGTACCTCTGGGGCCAACGTCCTGACTTTC
D: NA; J: TRBJ1-1; V: TRBV9; size: NA; CDR3: CASSGGGLWQAEAFF; DNA: TGTGCCAGCAGCGGGGGGGGTCTCTGGCAGGCTGAAGCTTTCTTT
D: TRBD2; J: TRBJ2-1; V: TRBV27; size: once; CDR3: CASTPGLAGGYNEQFF; DNA: TGTGCCAGCACCCCGGGACTAGCGGGGGGCTACAATGAGCAGTTCTTC
D: NA; J: TRBJ2-5; V: TRBV11-3; size: few; CDR3: CASSGGTWETQYF; DNA: TGTGCCAGCAGCGGAGGGACCTGGGAGACCCAGTACTTC
D: NA; J: TRBJ2-7; V: TRBV2; size: few; CDR3: CASSEGGAYEQYF; DNA: TGTGCCAGCAGTGAGGGGGGGGCATACGAGCAGTACTTC
D: TRBD2; J: TRBJ2-3; V: TRBV19; size: NA; CDR3: CASGGLAGAYTDTQYF; DNA: TGTGCCAGTGGGGGACTAGCGGGGGCCTACACAGATACGCAGTATTTT
D: NA; J: TRBJ1-2; V: TRBV2; size: once; CDR3: CASSGGGGHRNYGYTF; DNA: TGTGCCAGCAGTGGGGGAGGGGGACATAGGAACTATGGCTACACCTTC
D: NA; J: TRBJ2-3; V: TRBV5-1; size: NA; CDR3: CASSLGGFNTDTQYF; DNA: TGCGCCAGCAGCTTGGGCGGCTTCAACACAGATACGCAGTATTTT
D: TRBD2; J: TRBJ2-5; V: TRBV4-2; size: NA; CDR3: CASRDSGGAEETQYF; DNA: TGTGCCAGCAGGGATAGCGGGGGGGCGGAAGAGACCCAGTACTTC
D: NA; J: TRBJ1-2; V: TRBV7-9; size: NA; CDR3: CASSRGTAPDGYTF; DNA: TGTGCCAGCAGCCGCGGGACGGCCCCAGATGGCTACACCTTC
D: NA; J: TRBJ1-1; V: TRBV10-3; size: NA; CDR3: CAISESYGDTEAFF; DNA: TGTGCCATCAGTGAGTCGTACGGGGACACTGAAGCTTTCTTT
D: NA; J: TRBJ2-3; V: TRBV18; size: NA; CDR3: CASSPPGARTDTQYF; DNA: TGTGCCAGCTCACCACCGGGGGCGCGCACAGATACGCAGTATTTT
D: NA; J: TRBJ1-1; V: TRBV5-6; size: NA; CDR3: CASSWRVPGMNTEAFF; DNA: TGTGCCAGCAGCTGGAGGGTTCCAGGCATGAACACTGAAGCTTTCTTT
D: TRBD1; J: TRBJ1-1; V: TRBV19; size: few; CDR3: CASSWQGAVNTEAFF; DNA: TGTGCCAGTAGTTGGCAGGGGGCGGTGAACACTGAAGCTTTCTTT
D: NA; J: TRBJ1-5; V: TRBV30; size: NA; CDR3: CAWSTPGQLSNQPQHF; DNA: TGTGCCTGGAGTACACCAGGACAGTTGAGCAATCAGCCCCAGCATTTT
D: TRBD1; J: TRBJ1-2; V: TRBV4-1; size: NA; CDR3: CASSPWTGGEYGYTF; DNA: TGCGCCAGCAGCCCCTGGACAGGGGGTGAGTATGGCTACACCTTC
D: NA; J: TRBJ1-1; V: TRBV11-3; size: NA; CDR3: CASSLAGQNTEAFF; DNA: TGTGCCAGCAGCTTAGCGGGACAAAACACTGAAGCTTTCTTT
D: TRBD1; J: TRBJ1-3; V: TRBV4-2; size: few; CDR3: CASSHTGTGGVGGNTIYF; DNA: TGTGCCAGCAGCCACACCGGGACAGGGGGCGTAGGAGGAAACACCATATATTTT
D: NA; J: TRBJ2-3; V: TRBV29-1; size: NA; CDR3: CSCSGRYTDTQYF; DNA: TGCAGCTGTTCTGGGCGCTACACAGATACGCAGTATTTT
D: NA; J: TRBJ2-5; V: TRBV5-1; size: NA; CDR3: CASSPGLERETQYF; DNA: TGCGCCAGCAGCCCGGGACTCGAAAGAGAGACCCAGTACTTC